These 7 T cell receptor beta chains came from one sample sequenced in a study of patients and donors after allogeneic stem cell transplantation. MiXCR, run by TCRdb on the RT-PCR reads, gives a single entry per CDR3 protein. The sample yields under 170,000 distinct CDR3 sequences, about two fifths seen once. The sequenced sample was blood, either unsorted or a sorted T cell fraction (not recorded which). These receptors all come from a human donor who was either an allogeneic HSCT recipient or a stem cell or donor lymphocyte infusion donor (not recorded which). It is not recorded whose cells these are; they may come from a transplant donor.

The chain joins TRBV4-3 to TRBJ2-7; TRBD2 is a possible D gene (5 bases). This CDR3 is 18 amino acids long. Trimming cost V 0 bases and J 3 bases, with 21 bases left between them. The germline gives CDR1 LGHNA, CDR2 YSLEER. The CDR3 sequence: CASSQDWHQAVGSYEQYF. CDR3 sequence (DNA): TGCGCCAGCAGCCAAGATTGGCATCAAGCAGTAGGGAGCTACGAGCAGTACTTC.

This clonotype turned up a few times. V gene TRBV5-1 combines with J gene TRBJ2-7; 7 nucleotides match TRBD1. Germline V gene data show CDR1 as SGHRS and CDR2 as YFSETQ. This CDR3 comprises 17 residues. V trimming: 0 bases; J trimming: 3 bases; junction bases outside the gene matches: 12. This CDR3 is CASSLEPGGVSNYEQYV. In DNA, the CDR3 is TGCGCCAGCAGCTTGGAGCCAGGGGGAGTCAGCAACTACGAGCAGTACGTC.

Concerning this clonotype itself: This CDR3 fails to terminate in the conserved phenylalanine or tryptophan, so it likely reflects a read error. The V gene is TRBV6-4, the J gene TRBJ1-5; no reliable D call. The length of the CDR3 is 13 residues. CDR1 is MRHNA and CDR2 is SNTAGT in the germline V gene. Trimming pared 0 bases from V and 6 bases from J, leaving 6 bases between. The CDR3 DNA sequence: TGTGCCAGCAGTGACTCGATAGGTCAGCCCCAGCATTTG. Its translation: CASSDSIGQPQHL.

This clonotype was counted only a few times. V and J are TRBV12-3 or TRBV12-4 and TRBJ1-6; TRBD1 matches at 9 bases. This CDR3 contains 16 residues. V dropped 5 bases and J dropped 7; count of bases not matched to a gene: 9. The DNA of the CDR3 is TGTGCCAGCAGTGACAGGGGGAAGAGACCCAATTCACCCCTCCACTTT. This sequence encodes CASSDRGKRPNSPLHF.

The gene calls are TRBV6-6 and TRBJ2-1; D is possibly TRBD2 (5 bases). Germline V gives CDR1 MNHNY, CDR2 SVGAGI (reference sequence). The CDR3 extends over 11 amino acids. Deletions cut 5 bases from V and 7 bases from J, with 6 bases between. The chain's CDR3 is CASSPGNEQFF. The DNA for the CDR3 is TGTGCCAGCAGTCCGGGGAATGAGCAGTTCTTC.

The chain uses TRBV9 and TRBJ2-3; unclear D gene. The CDR3 spans 15 residues. Per the germline V gene, CDR1 is SGDLS and CDR2 is YYNGEE. V was cut by 0 bases and J by 2 bases, with 10 bases left in between. The CDR3 DNA reads TGTGCCAGCAGCGTAGCTAGGACCCTCACAGATACGCAGTATTTT. Its protein is CASSVARTLTDTQYF.

This clonotype was observed a handful of times. The V and J genes are TRBV28 and TRBJ1-2; D is uncertain. Germline V CDR1 and CDR2: MDHEN, SYDVKM. The V end was cut by 3 bases, the J end by 8 bases, with 13 bases between. This CDR3 contains 13 residues. The CDR3 region is CASSLVSAAGYTF. The CDR3 nucleotides read TGTGCCAGCAGTTTGGTCAGCGCTGCCGGCTACACCTTC.